Shown below are 4 T cell receptor beta chains from a single sample sequenced in a study of T cell responses to AZD1222 COVID-19 vaccine. The data were produced by immunoSEQ multiplex PCR, yet TCRdb's version contains in-frame clones alone and is incomplete. Found here are approximately 160,000 clones, more than 75% of them singletons; the top ten hold around 5%. The input for sequencing was peripheral blood, taken on day 0 of AZD1222 vaccination. These receptors were obtained from an adult in good health.

V is TRBV30 and J is TRBJ1-6; no definite D call. Germline V gives CDR1 GTSNPN, CDR2 SVGIG (reference sequence). With 7 bases removed from V and 1 base from J, the gap between germline ends came to 8 bases. The CDR3 is made up of 13 amino acids. This CDR3 reads CASAESYNSPLHF. The CDR3 DNA is TGTGCCTCAGCGGAGTCCTATAATTCACCCCTCCACTTT.

CDR3 DNA: TGTGCCAGCAGTTTAATCCTAGCGGGAGTGTTCGCAGATACGCAGTATTTT. Protein sequence: CASSLILAGVFADTQYF. J is TRBJ2-3 and V is TRBV28, with 10 nucleotides matching TRBD2. CDR1 and CDR2 (germline): MDHEN, SYDVKM. This CDR3 is built from 17 residues. The trim removed 2 bases at V and 4 bases at J, leaving 9 bases unmatched.

The V and J genes are TRBV4-2 and TRBJ1-4, with 10 nucleotides matching TRBD1. Germline values: CDR1 LGHNA, CDR2 YNFKEQ. The CDR3 contains 15 residues. With 4 bases clipped from V and 8 bases from J, the junction kept 7 bases outside the gene matches. CDR3 sequence: CASSLGTGAAEKLFF. As DNA, the CDR3 is TGTGCCAGCAGCCTAGGGACAGGGGCTGCGGAAAAACTGTTTTTT.

This clone has just one count. CDR3 sequence (DNA): TGTGCCAGCAGCCCGGAGGGGGGCGCGAAGTGGCCTTATGGCTACACCTTC. Translating it yields CASSPEGGAKWPYGYTF. J is TRBJ1-2 and V is TRBV5-6, with D possibly matching TRBD1 (6 bases). Germline V CDR1 and CDR2: SGHDT, YYEEEE. The CDR3 runs 17 residues. Between the trimmed V and J ends, which lost 4 bases and 5 bases, there was a span of 24 bases.